Below are 31 T cell receptor beta chains sequenced from a single sample in a study of T cells in women clearing cervical HPV infection. Produced via immunoSEQ multiplex PCR; TCRdb's table is partial and in-frame only. The specimen's table records more than 20,000 clones. Specimen: blood buffy coat. These receptor sequences come from a woman between 18 and 70 years old with a cervical HPV16 infection that either progressed to CIN3+ or cleared (not recorded which).

About this clone itself: The read terminates 3 residues before the CDR3 end, so the remaining end is supplied by the germline J gene. The V gene is TRBV7-9, the J gene TRBJ1-4, with D maybe TRBD1 (6 bases). Germline V lookup: CDR1 SEHNR, CDR2 FQNEAQ (reference sequence). The CDR3 extends over 13 amino acids. With 1 base removed from V and 7 bases from J, the gap between germline ends came to 7 bases. The CDR3 DNA, read in part, is TGTGCCAGCAGCTTAGAAGGGGGTGAAAAA. It translates to CASSLEGGEK. The entire CDR3 protein is CASSLEGGEKLFF.

For this clone: The CDR3 is cut off 3 residues early in the read; its end comes from the germline J gene. This chain connects TRBV14 to TRBJ1-2, with D possibly matching TRBD1 (5 bases). Germline V gives CDR1 SGHDN, CDR2 FVKESK. CDR3 size: 13 residues. The CDR3 here is CASSQYRTSVYTF. The sequenced CDR3 bases are TGTGCCAGCAGCCAGTACAGGACTAGCGTT.

Regarding this clone: The read ends 3 residues early relative to the CDR3; the germline J gene fills the gap. This rearrangement joins TRBV5-1 to TRBJ2-1; no reliable D call. The CDR3 is made up of 14 amino acids. Germline CDR1 and CDR2: SGHRS and YFSETQ. Trimming cost V 0 bases and J 1 base, with 5 bases left between them. CDR3 DNA (partial): TGCGCCAGCAGCTTGGGGCAGTCCTACAATGAG. Amino acid sequence: CASSLGQSYNE. The CDR3 in full is CASSLGQSYNEQFF. Filled out from reference TRBV5-1 and TRBJ2-1, the complete variable domain reads KAGVTQTPRYLIKTRGQQVTLSCSPISGHRSVSWYQQTPGQGLQFLFEYFSETQRNKGNFPGRFSGRQFSNSRSEMNVSTLELGDSALYLCASSLGQSYNEQFFGPGTRLTVL.

In the case of this clone: Sequencing ends 3 residues short of the CDR3 end; the germline J gene provides the rest. The gene calls are TRBV12-5 and TRBJ1-3; D not resolved. Germline V gene lookup returns CDR1 LGHNT and CDR2 FRNRAP. Trimming removed 8 bases from V and 0 bases from J, with 11 bases in between. The CDR3 sequence is 14 residues long. The CDR3 spells CASRETSSGNTIYF. The sequenced part of the CDR3 DNA is TGTGCTAGTCGGGAAACTAGCTCTGGAAACACC.

For this clone: The read is 3 residues too short to cover the CDR3 end, so that end is filled in from the germline J gene. This chain connects TRBV6-2 or TRBV6-3 to TRBJ2-6; 7 positions match TRBD1. The CDR3 consists of 15 residues. Germline values: CDR1 MNHEY, CDR2 SVGEGT. V gave up 7 bases and J gave up 4 bases; unmatched junction bases: 7. The CDR3 is CASISGGSGANVLTF. The CDR3 bases that were read are TGTGCCAGCATCTCAGGGGGATCGGGGGCCAACGTC.

Of note for this clone: The read ends 3 residues shy of where the CDR3 ends; the end is completed using the germline J gene. This chain uses TRBV2 with TRBJ2-2, with TRBD2 matching 10 bases. Germline CDR1 is SNHLY and CDR2 is FYNNEI. V lost 5 bases, J lost 0 bases, and 9 bases stayed unmatched. The CDR3 has 18 residues. CDR3 sequence: CASSSPTSGVPNTGELFF. The DNA read from the CDR3 is TGTGCCAGCAGTTCCCCTACTAGCGGGGTCCCGAACACCGGGGAG.

In the case of this clone: The read falls 3 residues short of the CDR3 end, and the missing part is taken from the germline J gene. The V and J genes are TRBV7-2 and TRBJ1-1; 11 bases map to TRBD1. V lost 0 bases, J lost 6 bases, and 9 bases stayed unmatched. The germline gives CDR1 SGHTA, CDR2 FQGNSA. This CDR3 region has 17 residues. The DNA read from the CDR3 is TGTGCCAGCAGCTTAGCGGGGACAGGGGGAATAGGTTCTGAA. It specifies CASSLAGTGGIGSE. Given in full, the CDR3 is CASSLAGTGGIGSEAFF.

A note on this clone: From the germline J gene comes the end of the CDR3, since the read stops 3 residues before it. The rearrangement links TRBV7-2 to TRBJ1-1, with D possibly matching TRBD1 (5 bases). Germline V gene data show CDR1 as SGHTA and CDR2 as FQGNSA. The CDR3 has 18 residues. Deletions cut 0 bases from V and 5 bases from J, with 22 bases between. The DNA read from the CDR3 is TGTGCCAGCAGCTTAGCGCTCGGGACTCCCATGTCGGGGACTGAA. The encoded protein is CASSLALGTPMSGTE. The entire CDR3 protein is CASSLALGTPMSGTEAFF.

CDR3 bases read: TGTGCCAGCAGCTTAGGGGCAGAATTTAATTCACCC. It yields the protein CASSLGAEFNSP. The whole CDR3 reads CASSLGAEFNSPLHF. The rearrangement uses TRBV7-6 and TRBJ1-6, with D uncertain. The DNA ends 3 residues before the CDR3 does, and the rest of the CDR3 is filled in from the germline J gene. The V end was cut by 1 base, the J end by 6 bases, with 10 bases between. This CDR3 contains 15 residues. Germline V gene lookup returns CDR1 SGHVS and CDR2 FNYEAQ.

Worth noting for this clone: The CDR3 end falls 3 residues outside the read, so it is completed with the germline J gene. The chain combines TRBV20-1 with TRBJ2-7; D unresolved. Trimming shortened V by 0 bases and J by 1 base, and 4 bases separated the two germline ends. Germline V gene data show CDR1 as DFQATT and CDR2 as SNEGSKA (reference sequence). The CDR3 covers 12 residues. CDR3: CSARDGSYEQYF. The sequenced CDR3 bases are TGCAGTGCTAGAGACGGTTCCTACGAG.

In the case of this clone: The read halts 3 residues ahead of the CDR3 end, with the missing end drawn from the germline J gene. V is TRBV2 and J is TRBJ2-2; D not resolved. V was pared by 4 bases and J by 7 bases, with 4 bases between. This CDR3 has 11 residues. CDR1 is SNHLY, CDR2 FYNNEI, per germline. CDR3 DNA (partial): TGTGCCAGCAGTGGTAACGGGGAG. Its translation is CASSGNGE. The complete CDR3 protein is CASSGNGELFF. Variable domain in full (rest from reference TRBV2 and TRBJ2-2): EPEVTQTPSHQVTQMGQEVILRCVPISNHLYFYWYRQILGQKVEFLVSFYNNEISEKSEIFDDQFSVERPDGSNFTLKIRSTKLEDSAMYFCASSGNGELFFGEGSRLTVL.

CDR3 DNA (partial): TGTGCCAGCTCACCACAAGGGGCGGGGTCCGCGGGGGAGACC. Translating it yields CASSPQGAGSAGET. The full CDR3 is CASSPQGAGSAGETQYF. V and J are TRBV18 and TRBJ2-5; D is possibly TRBD2 (6 bases). The read terminates 3 residues ahead of where the CDR3 ends, so the germline J gene completes it. Germline-derived CDR1 and CDR2 are KGHSH and LQKENI. V lost 1 base and J 5 bases, leaving 20 bases between the germline ends. This CDR3 has 17 residues.

Of note for this clone: The read falls 3 residues short of the CDR3 end, and the missing part is taken from the germline J gene. The chain uses TRBV7-3 and TRBJ2-1, with a tentative D call TRBD1 (5 bases). Germline-derived CDR1 and CDR2 are SGHTA and FQGTGA. The V end lost 5 bases, the J end lost 4 bases, and 12 bases lay between the germline ends. This CDR3 region has 14 residues. The CDR3 bases that were read are TGTGCCAGCAGCATCGAGAAGGGGTACAATGAG. Translation: CASSIEKGYNE. The whole CDR3 sequence reads CASSIEKGYNEQFF.

With regard to this clone: The CDR3 is cut off 3 residues early in the read; its end comes from the germline J gene. The chain is built from TRBV10-3 and TRBJ2-7; D call uncertain. CDR1 is ENHRY and CDR2 is SYGVKD in the germline V gene. The length of the CDR3 is 12 residues. The V gene lost 2 bases and the J gene lost 3 bases, with 5 bases spanning the gap. This chain's CDR3 is CAISELNYEQYF. CDR3 DNA, as far as it was read: TGTGCCATCAGTGAGCTTAACTACGAG.

For this clone: The read terminates 3 residues ahead of where the CDR3 ends, so the germline J gene completes it. The rearrangement uses TRBV12-3 or TRBV12-4 and TRBJ2-3; D is perhaps TRBD2 (5 bases). This CDR3 is built from 14 residues. The sequenced CDR3 bases are TGTGCCAGCAGTTTTCCCACGACTACCGCCCCG. Encoded protein: CASSFPTTTAP. The CDR3, in full, reads CASSFPTTTAPQYF.

Regarding this clone: The read halts 3 residues ahead of the CDR3 end, with the missing end drawn from the germline J gene. The chain uses TRBV6-2 or TRBV6-3 and TRBJ2-4; TRBD2 matches at 7 bases. The germline V gene encodes CDR1 MNHEY and CDR2 SVGEGT. This CDR3 region has 15 residues. The CDR3 sequence is CASNLGGRINYGQYF. The sequenced CDR3 bases are TGTGCCAGCAACCTGGGGGGGAGAATAAACTATGGT.

Comments on this clone: The read ends 3 residues before the CDR3 terminus; that terminus is restored from the germline J gene. The chain couples TRBV7-9 to TRBJ2-7, with D possibly being TRBD2 (6 bases). Germline values: CDR1 SEHNR, CDR2 FQNEAQ (reference sequence). Trimming stripped 5 bases from V and 3 bases from J, with 17 bases between. The CDR3 is 15 amino acids. Incomplete CDR3 DNA: TGTGCCAGCAGCACCTCGGTGCGGGGTATCTACGAG. Translation gives CASSTSVRGIYE. The full CDR3 is CASSTSVRGIYEQYF.

The sequenced CDR3 bases are TGTGCCAGTAGTATAGCCCAGGGAGAGTACAATGAC. Its protein is CASSIAQGEYND. In full, the CDR3 reads CASSIAQGEYNDYTF. The chain recombines TRBV19 with TRBJ1-2; possible D gene TRBD1, 5 bases. The read ends 3 residues early relative to the CDR3; the germline J gene fills the gap. The germline V gene encodes CDR1 LNHDA and CDR2 SQIVND (reference sequence). The CDR3 covers 15 residues. The full variable domain, completed using reference TRBV19 and TRBJ1-2, is DGGITQSPKYLFRKEGQNVTLSCEQNLNHDAMYWYRQDPGQGLRLIYYSQIVNDFQKGDIAEGYSVSREKKESFPLTVTSAQKNPTAFYLCASSIAQGEYNDYTFGSGTRLTVV.

With respect to this clone: With the read ending 3 residues before the CDR3 end, the germline J gene is used to fill in that end. V gene TRBV29-1 combines with J gene TRBJ2-3; 7 positions agree with TRBD2. Germline CDR1 and CDR2: SQVTM and ANQGSEA. This CDR3 spans 14 amino acids. The CDR3 sequence is CSVETSGTWETQYF. The part of the CDR3 DNA that was read is TGCAGCGTTGAAACGAGCGGGACCTGGGAGACG.

The sequenced CDR3 bases are TGTGCCAGCAGCCACAGGGGGCTAATCGGAAACACC. Its translation: CASSHRGLIGNT. The entire CDR3 protein is CASSHRGLIGNTIYF. The V call is TRBV7-9, the J call TRBJ1-3, with TRBD1 matching 9 bases. Coverage ceases 3 residues before the CDR3 finishes, and the germline J gene fills in the end. Germline V CDR1 and CDR2: SEHNR, FQNEAQ (reference sequence). This CDR3 spans 15 amino acids. Unmatched junction bases numbered 6, after V lost 5 bases and J lost 4 bases.

Notes on this clone: The CDR3 end is not reached by the read, which stops 3 residues before it; the germline J gene fills it in. The chain joins TRBV5-1 to TRBJ2-2, with TRBD1 identical over 10 bases. Germline assignment: CDR1 SGHRS and CDR2 YFSETQ. The CDR3 runs to 16 residues. This CDR3 reads CASRAPGTGEKSPLFF. CDR3 bases read: TGCGCCAGCCGGGCGCCCGGGACAGGGGAGAAGTCACCG.

CDR3 sequence: CASSLGGAGGMNEQYF. The sequenced CDR3 bases are TGTGCCAGCAGCTTGGGGGGCGCAGGGGGCATGAACGAG. This sequence joins TRBV5-4 and TRBJ2-7, with 8 bases fitting TRBD1. The missing CDR3 end, 3 residues past where the read stops, is filled in from the germline J gene. V dropped 0 bases and J dropped 5; count of bases not matched to a gene: 10. The CDR3 has 16 residues. Per germline, CDR1 SGHNT and CDR2 YYREEE (reference sequence).

In the case of this clone: The CDR3 end lies 3 residues beyond the end of the read and is filled in from the germline J gene. The chain links TRBV7-2 to TRBJ1-2; 10 bases are shared with TRBD1. Losses at the gene ends were 3 bases for V and 7 bases for J; bases not matched to a gene: 8. Germline V gene lookup returns CDR1 SGHTA and CDR2 FQGNSA. This CDR3 is 15 amino acids long. CDR3 sequence: CASSFRDRGVSGYTF. The sequenced part of the CDR3 DNA is TGTGCCAGCAGCTTCCGGGACAGGGGAGTCAGTGGC.

A note on this clone: Read coverage stops 3 residues before the CDR3 terminus; the germline J gene supplies the remainder. The chain is built from TRBV5-4 and TRBJ2-1; D gene uncertain. The V gene lost 5 bases and the J gene lost 0 bases, with 12 bases spanning the gap. The CDR3 covers 15 residues. Germline CDR1 and CDR2: SGHNT and YYREEE (reference sequence). The DNA read from the CDR3 is TGTGCCAGCAGTGCCGCGTCTAACTCCTACAATGAG. It is translated as CASSAASNSYNE. The entire CDR3 is CASSAASNSYNEQFF.

With respect to this clone: The read is 3 residues too short to cover the CDR3 end, so that end is filled in from the germline J gene. The V and J genes are TRBV2 and TRBJ1-5; 9 bases map to TRBD1. CDR1 and CDR2 from the germline V gene are SNHLY and FYNNEI. Trimming removed 1 base from V and 4 bases from J; junction bases left unmatched: 2. CDR3 size: 15 residues. The CDR3 loop is CASSEEQGANQPQHF. Incomplete CDR3 DNA: TGTGCCAGCAGTGAAGAACAGGGGGCGAATCAGCCC.

Concerning this clone: The CDR3 end is not reached by the read, which stops 3 residues before it; the germline J gene fills it in. This chain links TRBV4-2 with TRBJ1-5, with D perhaps matching TRBD1 (6 bases). V lost 0 bases to trimming and J lost 3 bases, with 15 bases between them. There are 17 residues in the CDR3. Germline V gene data show CDR1 as LGHNA and CDR2 as YNFKEQ. CDR3 DNA, as far as it was read: TGTGCCAGCAGCCAAGACCGGGACAAGGGGTCCAATCAGCCC. Protein product: CASSQDRDKGSNQP. Given in full, the CDR3 is CASSQDRDKGSNQPQHF.

Worth noting for this clone: The CDR3 end lies 3 residues beyond the end of the read and is filled in from the germline J gene. V gene TRBV6-2 or TRBV6-3 combines with J gene TRBJ2-3; TRBD1 aligns across 9 bases. The CDR3 is 14 amino acids. Germline V gene sequence: CDR1 MNHEY, CDR2 SVGEGT. The sequenced part of the CDR3 DNA is TGTGCCAGCAGTTACGGGACAGGGAGACAGCCG. It yields the protein CASSYGTGRQP. The complete CDR3 protein is CASSYGTGRQPQYF.

As regards this clone: The read gets to within 3 residues of the CDR3 end, and the germline J gene fills in the rest. V usage is TRBV7-6 and J usage is TRBJ1-1, with D unresolved. The germline CDR1 and CDR2 sequences are SGHVS and FNYEAQ. This CDR3 has 14 amino acids. The ends were cut back, 5 bases at V and 1 base at J, with 11 bases in the middle. The CDR3 sequence is CASSPPGPNTEAFF. The sequenced part of the CDR3 DNA is TGTGCCAGCAGCCCCCCAGGTCCGAACACTGAA.

A word on this clone: The read stops 3 residues short of the end of the CDR3; the missing end is completed from the germline J gene. This chain connects TRBV30 to TRBJ1-1; perhaps TRBD1 as D (5 bases). This CDR3 contains 13 residues. Germline values: CDR1 GTSNPN, CDR2 SVGIG (reference sequence). With 2 bases removed from V and 1 base from J, the gap between germline ends came to 8 bases. CDR3 amino acids: CAWSRDRNTEAFF. The CDR3 bases that were read are TGTGCCTGGAGTCGTGACAGGAACACTGAA. Looking up the rest from reference TRBV30 and TRBJ1-1 gives the full variable domain: SQTIHQWPATLVQPVGSPLSLECTVEGTSNPNLYWYRQAAGRGLQLLFYSVGIGQISSEVPQNLSASRPQDRQFILSSKKLLLSDSGFYLCAWSRDRNTEAFFGQGTRLTVV.

Worth noting for this clone: With the read ending 3 residues before the CDR3 end, the germline J gene is used to fill in that end. This chain connects TRBV30 to TRBJ2-2; D is unresolved. The germline CDR1 and CDR2 sequences are GTSNPN and SVGIG (reference sequence). The CDR3 extends over 12 amino acids. Trimming shortened V by 3 bases and J by 2 bases, and 4 bases separated the two germline ends. This CDR3 reads CAWRINTGELFF. Partial CDR3 DNA: TGTGCCTGGAGAATAAACACCGGGGAG.

Remarks on this clone: The CDR3 is cut off 3 residues early in the read; its end comes from the germline J gene. V gene TRBV19 combines with J gene TRBJ1-5, with D perhaps matching TRBD1 (5 bases). The germline V gene encodes CDR1 LNHDA and CDR2 SQIVND (reference sequence). The CDR3 runs 16 residues. With 3 bases removed from V and 5 bases from J, the gap between germline ends came to 17 bases. CDR3 protein: CASSILFSGAHQPQHF. Incomplete CDR3 DNA: TGTGCCAGTAGTATCTTGTTCAGTGGGGCTCATCAGCCC.